These 13 T cell receptor beta chains were all obtained from the same sample, sequenced in a study of T-cell reconstitution after alpha-beta-depleted transplantation in children. This sample's TCRbeta library carried unique molecular identifier barcodes. One entry per CDR3 protein results from TCRdb running MiXCR on the PCR reads. This table holds 280,000 or so distinct CDR3 sequences, roughly 10% found once. Sequencing used peripheral blood, obtained 180 days after TCRalphabeta/CD19-depleted stem cell transplant. Every receptor here comes from a male patient between 2 and 9 years old who had a stem cell transplant for chronic granulomatous disease, so the T cells may come from the graft donor.

The rearrangement links TRBV11-2 to TRBJ1-1; 9 bases match TRBD1. CDR1 and CDR2 (germline): SGHAT, FQNNGV. CDR3 length: 17 amino acids. J gave up 6 bases and V 0 bases, and 11 bases lay outside the gene matches. The CDR3 DNA reads as TGTGCCAGCAGCTTAGAGCCCCGTACAGGGGGCGTCTCTGAAGCTTTCTTT. Translated, it gives CASSLEPRTGGVSEAFF.

This clonotype occurred a few times. The chain couples TRBV3-1 to TRBJ2-7; D might be TRBD1 or TRBD2, each matching 5 bases. This CDR3 has 14 amino acids. Looked up from germline, CDR1 is LGHDT and CDR2 is YNNKEL (reference sequence). Trimming took 1 base from V and 1 from J, leaving 8 bases between them. The chain's CDR3 is CASSQGGRSYEQYF. CDR3 sequence (DNA): TGTGCCAGCAGCCAAGGGGGGAGATCCTACGAGCAGTACTTC.

This clonotype was seen repeatedly, ten times or more. This rearrangement joins TRBV20-1 to TRBJ2-4, with 7 positions matching TRBD1. This CDR3 comprises 14 residues. The V and J ends lost 5 bases and 0 bases, in that order; junction bases with no gene match: 4. The germline gives CDR1 DFQATT, CDR2 SNEGSKA (reference sequence). The CDR3 bases are TGCAGTGCTCACCGGGACAGAGCCAAAAACATTCAGTACTTC. The encoded protein is CSAHRDRAKNIQYF.

In this sample, this clonotype turned up many times. The V and J genes are TRBV18 and TRBJ1-5; no definite D call. The length of the CDR3 is 15 residues. Trimming took 1 base from V and 4 from J, leaving 11 bases between them. CDR1 KGHSH and CDR2 LQKENI come from the germline V gene. The CDR3 bases are TGTGCCAGCTCACCACTCAAGGGAGAGAATCAGCCCCAGCATTTT. This codes for CASSPLKGENQPQHF.

Ten or more counts support this clonotype. This chain joins TRBV11-2 and TRBJ2-3; 11 bases line up with TRBD1. V shed 5 bases, J shed 0 bases, and the junction held 4 bases outside the gene matches. Germline V gene lookup returns CDR1 SGHAT and CDR2 FQNNGV. The CDR3 extends over 16 amino acids. CDR3 nucleotide sequence: TGTGCCAGCAGCCCAGGACAGGGGGCTAGCACAGATACGCAGTATTTT. This gives the protein CASSPGQGASTDTQYF.

With respect to this clonotype: Given a much more abundant clone one base away, this may be a read error. The CDR3 DNA follows: TGTGCCACAGGGACAATCTCTGAAGCTTTCTTT. Amino acids: CATGTISEAFF. V is TRBV12-3 or TRBV12-4 and J is TRBJ1-1, with D possibly TRBD1 on 6 matching bases. The CDR3 length is 11 residues. The V end was cut by 10 bases, the J end by 6 bases, with 12 bases between.

There are many counts of this clonotype. This rearrangement joins TRBV7-8 to TRBJ2-1; 7 nucleotides match TRBD2. After removal of 6 bases from V and 3 bases from J, the junction contained 5 bases not matched to a gene. Germline CDR1 is SGHVS and CDR2 is FQNEAQ. The CDR3 totals 14 residues. The CDR3 region has the DNA TGTGCCAGCAGAACTAGCGAGAGCTACAATGAGCAGTTCTTC. Encoded protein: CASRTSESYNEQFF.

This clonotype has at least ten counts. The genes are TRBV7-8 and TRBJ2-5; 8 bases match TRBD2. This CDR3 is 14 amino acids long. The germline V gene has CDR1 SGHVS and CDR2 FQNEAQ. V shed 6 bases, J shed 1 base, and the junction held 4 bases outside the gene matches. CDR3: CASSSGVAQETQYF. The CDR3 DNA is TGTGCCAGCAGTAGCGGGGTAGCCCAAGAGACCCAGTACTTC.

Many counts were recorded for this clonotype. The chain joins TRBV5-6 to TRBJ2-5; TRBD1 matches 7 bases. V shed 5 bases and J 3 bases; nucleotides not matched to a gene: 10. CDR3 length equals 15 residues. Germline V gene data show CDR1 as SGHDT and CDR2 as YYEEEE. CDR3 in amino acids: CASRPKQGWEETQYF. The CDR3 DNA reads as TGTGCCAGCAGACCTAAACAGGGGTGGGAAGAGACCCAGTACTTC.

This clonotype was observed a handful of times. Being one base from a much bigger clone, this may be a read error. This chain joins TRBV27 and TRBJ2-3; a possible D gene is TRBD2 (5 bases). V lost 1 base to trimming and J lost 0 bases, with 11 bases between them. Germline-derived CDR1 and CDR2 are MNHEY and SMNVEV (reference sequence). The CDR3 is made up of 16 amino acids. CDR3 nucleotides: TGTGCCAGCAGTTTATGGGCCTGGACTAGCACAGATACGCAGTATTTT. It is translated as CASSLWAWTSTDTQYF.

This clonotype has ten or more counts. The V and J genes are TRBV5-1 and TRBJ2-3, with 9 positions matching TRBD2. The CDR3 runs to 15 residues. Germline CDR1 and CDR2: SGHRS and YFSETQ. Trimming cost V 3 bases and J 11 bases; bases outside gene matches: 13. CDR3 loop: CASSSQSLAGWRQYF. CDR3 coding DNA: TGCGCCAGCAGCTCGCAATCGCTAGCGGGGTGGAGGCAGTATTTT.

This clonotype was recorded many times. One end of the junction fails to match germline, which may point to a read error. The chain is built from TRBV28 and TRBJ2-7; 7 bases line up with TRBD1. The length of the CDR3 is 13 residues. CDR1 and CDR2 (germline): MDHEN, SYDVKM. The CDR3 DNA reads as TGTGCCAGCAGTTTAAGAAACCGACAGGGAGAGGACTTC. This codes for CASSLRNRQGEDF.

Comment on this clonotype: An end of the junction does not agree with germline; a read error may underlie this. This chain links TRBV7-9 with TRBJ2-2; no reliable D call. Germline values: CDR1 SEHNR, CDR2 FQNEAQ (reference sequence). The CDR3 extends over 15 amino acids. For the CDR3, the DNA is TGTGTCAGCAGCCCCACACTCACGAAGACCGGGGAGCTGTTTTTT. Protein sequence: CVSSPTLTKTGELFF.